Included here is one T cell receptor (beta chain) sequence, with context. This sample is drawn from a study of blood T cell repertoires in COVID-19. Study background: Spain, Italy and the United States supplied samples that represented acute and convalescent COVID-19. The cDNA or gDNA used as material had been derived from T cells, B-cell-depleted T cells, or PBMCs.

Source study methods: It was from reference gene primer amplification that nucleated cell counts were estimated. TCRdb keeps only in-frame clones here, not all; method: immunoSEQ multiplex PCR. V and J calls and clone size are those listed in that table; D and trimming were worked out from the DNA. Of under 80,000 clones detected, about 80% appear once; the ten largest clones hold roughly 10%. The CDR3 extends over 13 amino acids. Trimming left V 6 bases short and J 6 bases short, with 13 bases between. Germline CDR1 reads WNHNN; CDR2 reads SYGVQD (reference sequence). This chain uses TRBV10-1 with TRBJ2-3, with TRBD1 as a possible D gene (6 bases). Sequencing was carried out using peripheral blood. The TCR was taken from a man aged 45-65 years with acute or convalescent COVID-19. In DNA form, the CDR3 reads TGCGCCAGCAGCCTACAGGGTTCGGATACGCAGTATTTT. It is translated as CASSLQGSDTQYF.